The 23 T cell receptor beta chains below were found in one sample sequenced in a study of PD-1 blockade in classical Hodgkin lymphoma. Time point defined: newly diagnosed, previously untreated cHL patient sample. Magnetic negative selection was used to purify CD4+ T cells from thawed PBMCs. Using immunoSEQ multiplex PCR, the repertoire was profiled, and TCRdb retains in-frame clones only, with some absent. In the table there are about 22,000 clones, roughly nine tenths of which are singletons. The material sequenced was CD4+ T cells from blood. The receptors were sampled from a human donor with classical Hodgkin lymphoma.

The chain employs TRBV30 and TRBJ2-7; D remains unclear. Trimming shortened V by 1 base and J by 6 bases, and 13 bases separated the two germline ends. The CDR3 loop spans 13 amino acids. CDR1 is GTSNPN, CDR2 SVGIG, per germline (reference sequence). This chain's CDR3 is CAWSATPGPEQYF. CDR3 nucleotide sequence: TGTGCCTGGAGTGCGACTCCGGGCCCCGAGCAGTACTTC. The whole variable domain, remainder taken from reference TRBV30 and TRBJ2-7, is SQTIHQWPATLVQPVGSPLSLECTVEGTSNPNLYWYRQAAGRGLQLLFYSVGIGQISSEVPQNLSASRPQDRQFILSSKKLLLSDSGFYLCAWSATPGPEQYFGPGTRLTVT.

This clone has only one observation. This sequence joins TRBV5-1 and TRBJ2-5; 10 nucleotides match TRBD1. V lost 4 bases to trimming and J lost 3 bases; unmatched junction nucleotides: 9. The CDR3 length is 16 residues. Germline V gives CDR1 SGHRS, CDR2 YFSETQ. The CDR3 reads CASSHLPGTGEETQYF. In nucleotides, the CDR3 is TGCGCCAGCAGCCATCTCCCCGGGACAGGGGAAGAGACCCAGTACTTC.

The rearrangement joins TRBV7-2 to TRBJ2-5; 8 bases fit TRBD1. CDR1 is SGHTA, CDR2 FQGNSA, per germline. The J segment lost 2 bases and the V segment lost 5 bases, leaving 4 bases of the junction unmatched. This CDR3 has 14 residues. The CDR3 DNA sequence: TGTGCCAGCAGCAACAGGGGGTCTCAAGAGACCCAGTACTTC. This codes for CASSNRGSQETQYF.

This sequence joins TRBV7-2 and TRBJ2-3; 9 nucleotides match TRBD2. The germline V gene encodes CDR1 SGHTA and CDR2 FQGNSA. Trimming cost V 3 bases and J 6 bases; bases outside gene matches: 7. The CDR3 length is 15 residues. The CDR3 sequence is CASSFSGGPFDTQYF. The CDR3 DNA sequence: TGTGCCAGCAGCTTTAGCGGGGGCCCGTTCGATACGCAGTATTTT.

V gene TRBV2 combines with J gene TRBJ1-1; unclear D gene. V lost 4 bases and J 1 base, leaving 7 bases between the germline ends. CDR1 SNHLY and CDR2 FYNNEI come from the germline V gene. This CDR3 is built from 13 residues. The DNA of the CDR3 is TGTGCCAGCAGTGTAACAGAGAACACTGAAGCTTTCTTT. It is translated as CASSVTENTEAFF.

This chain connects TRBV5-4 to TRBJ1-1; D gene unclear. Trimming took 0 bases from V and 1 from J, leaving 13 bases between them. Germline-derived CDR1 and CDR2 are SGHNT and YYREEE (reference sequence). CDR3 length equals 16 residues. The CDR3 coding sequence is TGTGCCAGCAGCTTGGGGCTCGGGCCCCCGAACACTGAAGCTTTCTTT. Encoded protein: CASSLGLGPPNTEAFF.

This clone was picked up a small number of times. The chain links TRBV30 to TRBJ1-1, with 8 positions matching TRBD1. The V segment lost 4 bases and the J segment 3 bases; nucleotides outside the gene matches: 10. The CDR3 has 15 amino acids. The germline V gene encodes CDR1 GTSNPN and CDR2 SVGIG (reference sequence). The CDR3 DNA reads as TGTGCCTGGACTCCCCTGGACAGGGAGGACACTGAAGCTTTCTTT. It codes for CAWTPLDREDTEAFF.

The chain couples TRBV5-1 to TRBJ1-1; 8 positions agree with TRBD1. Germline V gene lookup returns CDR1 SGHRS and CDR2 YFSETQ. The J segment lost 0 bases and the V segment lost 6 bases, leaving 4 bases of the junction unmatched. The CDR3 loop spans 14 amino acids. CDR3 amino acids: CASKQGALNTEAFF. For the CDR3, the DNA is TGCGCCAGCAAGCAGGGGGCCTTGAACACTGAAGCTTTCTTT.

This clone was seen a single time. This chain connects TRBV28 to TRBJ1-4; D not resolved. Trimming removed 5 bases from V and 8 bases from J, with 18 bases in between. CDR3 length: 15 residues. Germline V gene data show CDR1 as MDHEN and CDR2 as SYDVKM. The CDR3 region is CASSLSANRGEKLFF. As DNA, the CDR3 is TGTGCCAGCAGTCTTTCAGCAAACCGTGGGGAAAAACTGTTTTTT.

The gene calls are TRBV9 and TRBJ2-2; no firm D call. Trimming pared 0 bases from V and 3 bases from J, leaving 3 bases between. The CDR3 consists of 13 residues. In germline, CDR1 is SGDLS, CDR2 YYNGEE. This CDR3 is CASSVEYTGELFF. CDR3 DNA: TGTGCCAGCAGCGTAGAGTACACCGGGGAGCTGTTTTTT.

The chain recombines TRBV9 with TRBJ2-1; D possibly corresponds to TRBD2 (6 bases). Germline lookup yields CDR1 SGDLS and CDR2 YYNGEE. The V and J ends lost 4 bases and 6 bases respectively, with 14 bases between them. The CDR3 is 14 amino acids. CDR3 nucleotides: TGTGCCAGCAGCAACCGGGACTTTGGCAATGAGCAGTTCTTC. Translated: CASSNRDFGNEQFF.

This chain uses TRBV12-5 with TRBJ1-2; D ambiguous. V was pared by 1 base and J by 3 bases, with 9 bases between. The CDR3 has 14 residues. Per germline, CDR1 LGHNT and CDR2 FRNRAP. CDR3 DNA: TGTGCTAGTGGTTTGGATTCGGCGCACTATGGCTACACCTTC. Translating gives CASGLDSAHYGYTF.

This clone was recorded once. This chain uses TRBV11-2 with TRBJ1-1; possible D gene TRBD1, 5 bases. CDR1 is SGHAT and CDR2 is FQNNGV in the germline V gene. This CDR3 spans 15 amino acids. The V end lost 0 bases, the J end lost 1 base, and 9 bases lay between the germline ends. The CDR3 region has the DNA TGTGCCAGCAGCTTAGATCCGGGGACGAACACTGAAGCTTTCTTT. Residues: CASSLDPGTNTEAFF.

The V and J genes are TRBV2 and TRBJ1-2; TRBD1 matches 7 bases. Germline V gene lookup returns CDR1 SNHLY and CDR2 FYNNEI. V shed 6 bases and J 5 bases; nucleotides not matched to a gene: 6. The CDR3 has 13 amino acids. The CDR3 bases are TGTGCCAGCAGCGTAGACAGGGTATATGGCTACACCTTC. Its protein product is CASSVDRVYGYTF.

The chain is built from TRBV11-3 and TRBJ2-7; maybe TRBD2 (5 bases). There are 12 residues in the CDR3. Germline CDR1 SGHNT, CDR2 YENEEA. Between the trimmed V and J ends, which lost 4 bases and 6 bases, there was a span of 10 bases. This CDR3 is CASSSDYSEQYF. CDR3 bases: TGTGCCAGCAGCTCTGACTACTCCGAGCAGTACTTC.

This rearrangement joins TRBV28 to TRBJ1-3; D not certain. Germline lookup yields CDR1 MDHEN and CDR2 SYDVKM. The CDR3 has 13 amino acids. Trimming took off 3 bases at V and 3 bases at J, with 6 bases between the two ends. CDR3 residues: CASSFASGNTIYF. CDR3 nucleotide sequence: TGTGCCAGCAGTTTCGCCAGTGGAAACACCATATATTTT. The full variable domain, its missing parts supplied by reference TRBV28 and TRBJ1-3, is DVKVTQSSRYLVKRTGEKVFLECVQDMDHENMFWYRQDPGLGLRLIYFSYDVKMKEKGDIPEGYSVSREKKERFSLILESASTNQTSMYLCASSFASGNTIYFGEGSWLTVV.

The V gene is TRBV10-3, the J gene TRBJ1-2; perhaps TRBD1 as D (5 bases). V was shortened by 0 bases and J by 6 bases, with 8 bases between the two germline ends. The V gene's germline CDR1 is ENHRY and CDR2 SYGVKD. The CDR3 contains 13 residues. The CDR3 reads CAISESGTNGYTF. CDR3 nucleotides: TGTGCCATCAGTGAGTCAGGGACCAATGGCTACACCTTC.

This chain links TRBV14 with TRBJ2-3, with TRBD1 identical over 7 bases. V shed 5 bases, J shed 4 bases, and the junction held 6 bases outside the gene matches. Germline assignment: CDR1 SGHDN and CDR2 FVKESK. This CDR3 is 14 amino acids long. CDR3 coding DNA: TGTGCCAGCAGCTTCCGACAGGGCCCAGATACGCAGTATTTT. Amino acids: CASSFRQGPDTQYF.

As for this clone: One junction end disagrees with the germline gene, perhaps due to a read error. The chain carries TRBV11-2 and TRBJ2-7; the D gene is possibly TRBD1 (6 bases). CDR3 size: 15 residues. Germline CDR1 SGHAT, CDR2 FQNNGV. CDR3 nucleotide sequence: TGTGCCAGCAGCCTAGAAGGGGGTTTCCCCTACGAGCAGTACTTC. Amino acid sequence: CASSLEGGFPYEQYF.

The rearrangement uses TRBV11-3 and TRBJ2-7; TRBD1 is a possible D gene (6 bases). There are 13 residues in the CDR3. The germline V gene encodes CDR1 SGHNT and CDR2 YENEEA. V was shortened by 4 bases and J by 3 bases, with 10 bases between the two germline ends. The CDR3 region is CASSSGHHYEQYF. CDR3 coding DNA: TGTGCCAGCAGCTCGGGACATCACTACGAGCAGTACTTC.

The CDR3 loop is CASSEMGGNSQPQHF. The DNA of the CDR3 is TGTGCCAGCAGTGAAATGGGGGGGAATAGTCAGCCCCAGCATTTT. This chain joins TRBV2 and TRBJ1-5; weak D call: TRBD1 (5 bases). Per the germline V gene, CDR1 is SNHLY and CDR2 is FYNNEI. The V end was cut by 2 bases, the J end by 6 bases, with 14 bases between. The CDR3 extends over 15 amino acids.

This clone appeared a few times. The chain couples TRBV11-2 to TRBJ2-3, with 12 bases identical to TRBD2. The junction had 5 bases not matched to a gene; V was cut back by 3 bases and J by 1 base. CDR3 size: 17 residues. The germline V gene has CDR1 SGHAT and CDR2 FQNNGV. This chain's CDR3 is CASSFSSGRVGTDTQYF. CDR3 DNA: TGTGCCAGCAGCTTTTCTAGCGGGAGGGTTGGCACAGATACGCAGTATTTT. Together with reference TRBV11-2 and TRBJ2-3, the CDR3 gives the full variable domain: EAGVAQSPRYKIIEKRQSVAFWCNPISGHATLYWYQQILGQGPKLLIQFQNNGVVDDSQLPKDRFSAERLKGVDSTLKIQPAKLEDSAVYLCASSFSSGRVGTDTQYFGPGTRLTVL.

The J gene is TRBJ1-1, the V gene TRBV6-5; D not certain. V was trimmed by 0 bases and J by 2 bases, leaving 7 bases between them. Germline CDR1 MNHEY, CDR2 SVGAGI. The CDR3 spans 14 residues. The CDR3 loop is CASSYSRVNTEAFF. CDR3 coding DNA: TGTGCCAGCAGTTACTCGAGGGTAAACACTGAAGCTTTCTTT.